The 8 T cell receptor beta chains below come from one sample, sequenced in a study of blood T cell repertoires in COVID-19. Here immunoSEQ multiplex PCR was the method, and the copy in TCRdb shows in-frame clones only, minus some. The table includes some 210,000 clones, approximately 84% detected once. The sequenced sample was peripheral blood. The receptor source for this set is a woman between 45 and 65 years old with active or convalescent COVID-19.

The rearrangement joins TRBV5-5 to TRBJ1-5; 11 bases match TRBD1. This CDR3 comprises 17 residues. The J segment lost 1 base and the V segment lost 4 bases, leaving 7 bases of the junction unmatched. In germline, CDR1 is SGHKS, CDR2 YYEKEE (reference sequence). For the CDR3, the DNA is TGTGCCAGCAGCCTAGGGACAGGGGGATTGAGCAATCAGCCCCAGCATTTT. Amino acids: CASSLGTGGLSNQPQHF.

This sequence joins TRBV14 and TRBJ2-5, with 10 bases identical to TRBD1. The CDR3 sequence is 17 residues long. Per germline, CDR1 SGHDN and CDR2 FVKESK. J lost 7 bases, V lost 5 bases, and 16 bases had no gene match. Written as DNA, the CDR3 is TGTGCCAGCAGCAAGATCCAGACAGGGGGCAAGGGATGGACCCAGTACTTC. Its protein product is CASSKIQTGGKGWTQYF.

This clone came up once. This chain uses TRBV7-7 with TRBJ1-5; D perhaps matches TRBD1 (6 bases). Between the trimmed V and J ends, which lost 8 bases and 4 bases, there was a span of 12 bases. There are 13 residues in the CDR3. The V gene's germline CDR1 is SSHAT and CDR2 FNYEAQ (reference sequence). The CDR3: CASPSRGNQPQHF. CDR3 coding DNA: TGTGCCAGCCCCTCCAGGGGAAATCAGCCCCAGCATTTT.

This chain links TRBV5-1 with TRBJ2-5, with TRBD2 identical over 13 bases. V gave up 7 bases and J gave up 5 bases; unmatched junction bases: 8. CDR3 length: 15 amino acids. Looked up from germline, CDR1 is SGHRS and CDR2 is YFSETQ. The chain's CDR3 is CASLLAGGPEETQYF. The CDR3 DNA reads as TGCGCCAGCCTACTAGCGGGAGGGCCAGAGGAGACCCAGTACTTC. The full variable domain, with the rest looked up from reference TRBV5-1 and TRBJ2-5, is KAGVTQTPRYLIKTRGQQVTLSCSPISGHRSVSWYQQTPGQGLQFLFEYFSETQRNKGNFPGRFSGRQFSNSRSEMNVSTLELGDSALYLCASLLAGGPEETQYFGPGTRLLVL.

The chain joins TRBV5-6 to TRBJ2-2; perhaps TRBD1 as D (5 bases). The V gene's germline CDR1 is SGHDT and CDR2 YYEEEE. V was clipped by 4 bases and J by 7 bases, with 8 bases between them. The length of the CDR3 is 12 residues. The CDR3, as DNA: TGTGCCAGCAGCAAGGGGTTCGGGGAGCTGTTTTTT. It specifies CASSKGFGELFF.

This chain links TRBV6-6 with TRBJ1-5; no clear D gene. This CDR3 has 14 residues. Germline CDR1 reads MNHNY; CDR2 reads SVGAGI (reference sequence). The V end lost 0 bases, the J end lost 4 bases, and 7 bases lay between the germline ends. CDR3 bases: TGTGCCAGCAGTTACTCGCTCGGGAATCAGCCCCAGCATTTT. It specifies CASSYSLGNQPQHF.

V is TRBV24-1 and J is TRBJ1-2; weak D call: TRBD1 (5 bases). Trimming stripped 3 bases from V and 4 bases from J, with 17 bases between. The germline V gene has CDR1 KGHDR and CDR2 SFDVKD. This CDR3 has 16 residues. CDR3 sequence (DNA): TGTGCCACCAGTGATGGCGGAGCAGGGTTACCCTATGGCTACACCTTC. Its protein product is CATSDGGAGLPYGYTF.

This chain connects TRBV18 to TRBJ2-1; 11 bases line up with TRBD2. Germline V gene data show CDR1 as KGHSH and CDR2 as LQKENI. The CDR3 covers 16 residues. J gave up 6 bases and V 4 bases, and 8 bases lay outside the gene matches. The CDR3 DNA is TGTGCCAGCTCACTCCTATCGACTAGCGGGGCCAATGAGCAGTTCTTC. This sequence encodes CASSLLSTSGANEQFF.